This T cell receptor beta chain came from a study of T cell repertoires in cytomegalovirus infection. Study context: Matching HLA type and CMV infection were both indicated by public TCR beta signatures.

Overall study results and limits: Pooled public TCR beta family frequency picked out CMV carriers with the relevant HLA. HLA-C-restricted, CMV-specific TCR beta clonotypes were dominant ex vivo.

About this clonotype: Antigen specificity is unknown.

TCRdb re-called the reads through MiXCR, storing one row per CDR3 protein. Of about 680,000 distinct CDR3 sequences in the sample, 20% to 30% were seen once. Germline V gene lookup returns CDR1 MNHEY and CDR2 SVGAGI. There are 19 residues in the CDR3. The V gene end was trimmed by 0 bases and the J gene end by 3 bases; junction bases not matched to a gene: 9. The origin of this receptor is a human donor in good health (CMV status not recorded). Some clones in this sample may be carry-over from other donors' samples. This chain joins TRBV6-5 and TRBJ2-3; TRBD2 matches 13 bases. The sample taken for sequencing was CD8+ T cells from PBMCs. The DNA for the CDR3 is TGTGCCAGCAGTTACTCCACCGGACTAGCGGGGGAAAGAACAGATACGCAGTATTTT. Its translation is CASSYSTGLAGERTDTQYF.